One and the same sample provided the 19 T cell receptor beta chains below, sequenced in a study of tumor-infiltrating lymphocytes in primary liver carcinoma. RNA and DNA were co-extracted from about 20-30 mg of unsorted bulk tissue. Making TCR beta cDNA involved approximately 520 ng total RNA and a constant-region primer. Three-round nested multiplex PCR performed with slightly modified ARM-PCR produced the TCR beta libraries. The opening two PCR rounds, nine to eleven cycles each, paired TRBV1-TRBV30 forward primers with a C-beta reverse primer. MiXCR, run by TCRdb on the multiplex PCR reads, gives a single entry per CDR3 protein. The profile shows 90,000 to 150,000 distinct CDR3 sequences, about 59% of them singletons. The sequencing input was liver tumor tissue from sampling region 1. Regarding subset: tumor region T1, superior pole. The receptors come from a woman between 55 and 75 years old with primary liver carcinoma and hepatitis B virus infection.

This clonotype was found once. Mismatch with germline at one junction end may stem from a read error. The chain recombines TRBV11-2 with TRBJ1-6; D is uncertain. Germline assignment: CDR1 SGHAT and CDR2 FQNNGV. The CDR3 length is 13 residues. CDR3 loop: CSSSLDPNSALHF. CDR3 sequence (DNA): TGTTCTAGCAGCTTAGATCCTAATTCAGCCCTCCACTTT.

In its sample, this clonotype was seen many times. The chain joins TRBV6-1 to TRBJ2-5; tentatively, D is TRBD1 or TRBD2 (5 bases each). CDR3 length: 14 residues. Germline V gene sequence: CDR1 MNHNS, CDR2 SASEGT. V shed 3 bases and J shed 2 bases, with 10 bases lying between them. The CDR3 nucleotides read TGTGCCAGCAGTGAGGGGACGCTGCAAGAGACCCAGTACTTC. It codes for CASSEGTLQETQYF.

Comment on this clonotype: The junction differs from germline at one of its ends, possibly a read error. The rearrangement uses TRBV4-1 and TRBJ1-5; no definite D call. From germline, CDR1 is MGHRA and CDR2 YSYEKL. The CDR3 has 16 residues. The CDR3 DNA follows: TGCGCCAACAGCCAACAATTTTCGGACCCCAATCAGCCCCAACATTTT. Protein: CANSQQFSDPNQPQHF.

This clonotype was counted once. Possible read error: a much larger clone is one base away. This chain connects TRBV6-1 to TRBJ1-4; D is uncertain. CDR1 and CDR2 from the germline V gene are MNHNS and SASEGT. This CDR3 contains 14 residues. CDR3: CASRANVANEKLSF. The CDR3 nucleotides are TGTGCCAGCAGAGCCAACGTGGCTAATGAAAAACTGTCTTTT.

As to this clonotype: This likely comes from a read error, as the CDR3 has no conserved phenylalanine or tryptophan at its end. CDR3 sequence (DNA): TGTGCTAGCACCTTAGCCGGGGGGCCGAACTATGGCTACACCCTC. It translates to CASTLAGGPNYGYTL. This chain joins TRBV11-2 and TRBJ1-2, with D perhaps matching TRBD1 (6 bases). CDR3 size: 15 residues. Per the germline V gene, CDR1 is SGHAT and CDR2 is FQNNGV.

A single count supports this clonotype. The J gene is TRBJ2-3, the V gene TRBV28; D remains unclear. Germline V gene data show CDR1 as MDHEN and CDR2 as SYDVKM. Trimming removed 11 bases from V and 0 bases from J, with 18 bases in between. The CDR3 runs to 15 residues. The DNA of the CDR3 is TGTGCCCGCCTCGGTGGGGTAATTAGCACAGATACGCAGTATTTT. As protein: CARLGGVISTDTQYF.

V is TRBV28 and J is TRBJ2-1, with D tentatively TRBD2 (5 bases). Germline CDR1 is MDHEN and CDR2 is SYDVKM. The CDR3 runs 11 residues. V was shortened by 7 bases and J by 9 bases, with 10 bases between the two germline ends. CDR3 amino acids: CASMARAEQFF. CDR3 coding DNA: TGTGCCAGCATGGCGAGGGCTGAGCAGTTCTTC.

This clonotype occurred many times. The chain combines TRBV14 with TRBJ2-4; 7 positions match TRBD1. Germline V CDR1 and CDR2: SGHDN, FVKESK. J lost 9 bases, V lost 2 bases, and 16 bases had no gene match. The length of the CDR3 is 17 residues. CDR3 amino acids: CASSQRSTGQSPGIQYF. CDR3 in DNA: TGTGCCAGCAGCCAAAGGTCGACGGGACAGAGCCCGGGCATTCAGTACTTC.

In regard to this clonotype: A much larger clone sits a single nucleotide away, making a read error possible. The chain joins TRBV6-6 to TRBJ1-2; TRBD1 aligns across 8 bases. Germline CDR1 is MNHNY and CDR2 is SVGAGI (reference sequence). CDR3 size: 14 residues. With 9 bases clipped from V and 3 bases from J, the junction kept 9 bases outside the gene matches. CDR3 nucleotides: TGTGCCAGAAGAGGCAGGGGGCCAGACTATGGCTACACCTTC. This translates into CARRGRGPDYGYTF.

As concerns this clonotype: One end of the junction does not line up with germline, which may come from a read error. The chain recombines TRBV7-9 with TRBJ1-6; no definite D call. The CDR3 runs to 14 residues. Germline V gene sequence: CDR1 SEHNR, CDR2 FQNEAQ (reference sequence). CDR3 DNA: TGTGCCAGCAACCCAGGTGCCACGAATTCACCCCTCAACTTT. Its translation is CASNPGATNSPLNF.

With regard to this clonotype: One end of the junction does not line up with germline, which may come from a read error. The chain has TRBV12-3 or TRBV12-4 and TRBJ2-7; TRBD2 agrees at 7 bases. The CDR3 extends over 15 amino acids. The DNA of the CDR3 is TGTGCCGGCAGTTTCAGGCGAGGGAGGGCCGACGAGCGGTACTTC. Translated, it gives CAGSFRRGRADERYF.

Regarding this clonotype: A read error may account for a junction end that differs from germline. V usage is TRBV11-1 and J usage is TRBJ2-1; D remains ambiguous. Germline V lookup: CDR1 SGHAT, CDR2 FQDESV (reference sequence). The CDR3 spans 13 residues. The CDR3: CAISFGTDNERFF. The CDR3 DNA is TGTGCCATCAGTTTCGGCACGGATAATGAGCGGTTCTTC.

J is TRBJ1-2 and V is TRBV6-4; TRBD1 is a possible D gene (5 bases). CDR1 and CDR2 from the germline V gene are MRHNA and SNTAGT. The V end lost 7 bases, the J end lost 8 bases, and 26 bases lay between the germline ends. This CDR3 is built from 16 residues. As DNA, the CDR3 is TGTGCCAGCACTCCTGACCAGGGTGAGGGTATACAAGGCTACACCTTC. The encoded protein is CASTPDQGEGIQGYTF.

In regard to this clonotype: Given a much more abundant clone one base away, this may be a read error. The chain joins TRBV6-1 to TRBJ2-3; TRBD2 agrees at 10 bases. Unmatched junction bases numbered 4, after V lost 3 bases and J lost 1 base. Germline loops: CDR1 MNHNS, CDR2 SASEGT. CDR3 length equals 16 residues. This CDR3 reads CASSDPLAGGTDTQYF. DNA of the CDR3: TGTGCCAGCAGTGACCCCCTAGCGGGGGGCACAGATACGCAGTATTTT.

This clonotype has at least ten counts. The chain couples TRBV6-1 to TRBJ2-7; D gene unclear. V was cut by 8 bases and J by 0 bases, with 8 bases left in between. CDR3 length: 12 residues. CDR1 and CDR2 (germline): MNHNS, SASEGT. CDR3 region: CASCESSYEQYF. The CDR3 nucleotides read TGTGCCAGCTGCGAGAGCTCCTACGAGCAGTACTTC.

Details on this clonotype: An end of the junction differs from the germline gene, which may be a read error. The rearrangement links TRBV6-6 to TRBJ1-1; 8 bases are a match to TRBD1. The CDR3 sequence is 15 residues long. CDR1 and CDR2 (germline): MNHNY, SVGAGI (reference sequence). CDR3: CAGSNPGGGDTEAFF. In DNA, the CDR3 is TGTGCCGGCAGTAACCCAGGGGGCGGGGACACTGAAGCTTTCTTT.

Regarding this clonotype: One junction end disagrees with the germline gene, perhaps due to a read error. The V gene is TRBV4-2, the J gene TRBJ2-1, with D maybe TRBD2 (6 bases). Per the germline V gene, CDR1 is LGHNA and CDR2 is YNFKEQ. The CDR3 is 18 amino acids. CDR3 DNA sequence: TGTGCCAGCTGCCAAATGACGGGCGGGACGGGGCTTGTGAATGAGCAGTTCTTC. It encodes CASCQMTGGTGLVNEQFF.

In regard to this clonotype: A much larger clone differs from this one at a single base, so this may be a read error. This CDR3 fails to terminate in the conserved phenylalanine or tryptophan, so it likely reflects a read error. The chain joins TRBV5-6 to TRBJ1-1; 7 bases are shared with TRBD1. Germline V CDR1 and CDR2: SGHDT, YYEEEE. The junction had 10 bases not matched to a gene; V was cut back by 4 bases and J by 1 base. The CDR3 covers 16 residues. The CDR3 here is CASSPLPGTANTEAFY. The CDR3 nucleotides are TGTGCCAGCAGCCCGCTACCCGGGACAGCGAACACTGAAGCTTTCTAT.

With respect to this clonotype: A junction boundary mismatches the germline segment, possibly from a read error. The gene calls are TRBV24-1 and TRBJ2-6; tentative D call: TRBD2 (6 bases). Germline values: CDR1 KGHDR, CDR2 SFDVKD. This CDR3 has 16 residues. The CDR3: CATSDRRERGANVLTF. The CDR3 DNA is TGTGCCACCAGTGACCGGAGGGAGCGTGGGGCCAATGTCCTGACTTTC.